This TCR beta chain was obtained from a study of OX40 agonist ivuxolimab in advanced cancers. Overall study findings and caveats: CD8+ T cells were the subset that, on average, had more expanded clones than CD4+.

From germline, CDR1 is SEHNR and CDR2 FQNEAQ (reference sequence). V dropped 6 bases and J dropped 8; count of bases not matched to a gene: 9. The CDR3 has 13 residues. Notes on this clone: Antigen unknown.

The protocol was immunoSEQ multiplex PCR, while the TCRdb copy is restricted to in-frame clones and leaves out a portion. The sample includes around 73,000 clones, about 87% of them seen just once. Autoimmune disease history or systemic immunosuppression was exclusionary. V gene TRBV7-9 combines with J gene TRBJ1-2; TRBD1 agrees at 7 bases. The sequences come from CD4+ or CD8+ T cells sorted from blood, collected in a trial of the OX40 agonist ivuxolimab. This TCR came from an adult with an advanced solid tumor such as melanoma, head and neck, liver or kidney cancer. The CDR3 bases are TGTGCCAGCAGGCCCCGGGACAGTGAGGGCTACACCTTC. Translated, it gives CASRPRDSEGYTF.